Listed below are T cell receptor beta chains from one sample, sequenced in a study of shared clonotypes between healthy human individuals. The table came from immunoSEQ multiplex PCR; TCRdb's copy has only in-frame clones and leaves some out. The data show 550,000 to 750,000 clones, nearly 97% seen once. Sequences were obtained from naive CD8+ T cells sorted from blood. The receptors were sampled from a woman aged 25 to 45 in good health. Both conserved end residues are trimmed from each CDR3. A D gene is named only where the DNA matches it firmly.

cdr3_length: 13
d_call: .
j_call: TRBJ1-1
v_call: TRBV5-6
cdr3_aa: ASSLGRIMNTEAF

cdr3_length: 13
d_call: TRBD2
j_call: TRBJ2-1
v_call: TRBV5-1
cdr3_aa: ASSLVAGGYNEQF

cdr3_length: 12
d_call: .
j_call: TRBJ2-5
v_call: TRBV10-3
cdr3_aa: AISEGGDQETQY

cdr3_length: 12
d_call: TRBD2
j_call: TRBJ2-1
v_call: TRBV19
cdr3_aa: ASSPSGTYNEQF

cdr3_length: 13
d_call: .
j_call: TRBJ2-2
v_call: TRBV28
cdr3_aa: ASGLPNRNTGELF

cdr3_length: 15
d_call: TRBD1
j_call: TRBJ1-1
v_call: TRBV4-1
cdr3_aa: ASSQQTGVGMNTEAF

cdr3_length: 12
d_call: TRBD2
j_call: TRBJ2-7
v_call: TRBV27
cdr3_aa: ASSLSSGAYEQY

cdr3_length: 12
d_call: .
j_call: TRBJ2-7
v_call: TRBV13
cdr3_aa: ASSCRGLRHEQY

cdr3_length: 13
d_call: .
j_call: TRBJ2-7
v_call: TRBV7-5
cdr3_aa: VRSEISVIAYEQY

cdr3_length: 10
d_call: .
j_call: TRBJ1-2
v_call: TRBV2
cdr3_aa: ASRLGFEGYT

cdr3_length: 13
d_call: .
j_call: TRBJ2-3
v_call: TRBV27
cdr3_aa: ASSSLGSVTDTQY

cdr3_length: 11
d_call: .
j_call: TRBJ2-7
v_call: TRBV4-1
cdr3_aa: ASSPGLEGEQY

cdr3_length: 10
d_call: TRBD2
j_call: TRBJ2-7
v_call: TRBV13
cdr3_aa: ASGTSHHEQY

cdr3_length: 11
d_call: .
j_call: TRBJ2-3
v_call: TRBV27
cdr3_aa: ATSQRVTDTQY

cdr3_length: 12
d_call: .
j_call: TRBJ2-1
v_call: TRBV29-1
cdr3_aa: SVEGWAHGDEQF

cdr3_length: 13
d_call: .
j_call: TRBJ1-2
v_call: TRBV19
cdr3_aa: ASTIIRDGSSGYT

cdr3_length: 13
d_call: TRBD1
j_call: TRBJ2-5
v_call: TRBV6-1
cdr3_aa: ASSAGTGGGETQY

cdr3_length: 14
d_call: TRBD1
j_call: TRBJ2-7
v_call: TRBV9
cdr3_aa: ASSEGAGTGSYEQY

cdr3_length: 12
d_call: TRBD1
j_call: TRBJ1-4
v_call: TRBV27
cdr3_aa: ASTKTGANEKLF

cdr3_length: 11
d_call: .
j_call: TRBJ2-7
v_call: TRBV27
cdr3_aa: ASSPGPAYEQY

cdr3_length: 14
d_call: TRBD2
j_call: TRBJ2-3
v_call: TRBV14
cdr3_aa: ASSQERTRRTDTQY

cdr3_length: 14
d_call: TRBD1
j_call: TRBJ1-5
v_call: TRBV27
cdr3_aa: ASRPTGGQGNQPQH

cdr3_length: 12
d_call: .
j_call: TRBJ1-5
v_call: TRBV5-8
cdr3_aa: ASSLDQGNQPQH

cdr3_length: 11
d_call: .
j_call: TRBJ2-7
v_call: TRBV5-6
cdr3_aa: ASSPRFGDEQY

cdr3_length: 14
d_call: TRBD2
j_call: TRBJ2-2
v_call: TRBV10-2
cdr3_aa: ATDGTSGSSAGELF

cdr3_length: 12
d_call: .
j_call: TRBJ2-2
v_call: TRBV7-8
cdr3_aa: ASSLGGNTGELF

cdr3_length: 15
d_call: .
j_call: TRBJ2-7
v_call: TRBV4-1
cdr3_aa: ASSQGFSGARPYEQY

cdr3_length: 13
d_call: TRBD2
j_call: .
v_call: TRBV4-1
cdr3_aa: ASSFRGLAAYEQY

cdr3_length: 14
d_call: .
j_call: TRBJ2-1
v_call: TRBV27
cdr3_aa: ASRSLRSVAYNEQF

cdr3_length: 10
d_call: .
j_call: TRBJ2-3
v_call: TRBV7-2
cdr3_aa: ASSPALELEY

cdr3_length: 11
d_call: TRBD1
j_call: TRBJ1-1
v_call: TRBV5-4
cdr3_aa: ASASGGNTEAF

cdr3_length: 10
d_call: .
j_call: TRBJ1-1
v_call: TRBV7-9
cdr3_aa: ASNDRNTEAF

cdr3_length: 12
d_call: TRBD1
j_call: TRBJ2-7
v_call: TRBV9
cdr3_aa: ASSVEVGGDEQY

cdr3_length: 16
d_call: TRBD2
j_call: TRBJ2-7
v_call: TRBV4-1
cdr3_aa: ASSLRLAGGGQGYEQY

cdr3_length: 14
d_call: TRBD2
j_call: TRBJ2-2
v_call: TRBV7-6
cdr3_aa: ASSDSSGSGTGELF

cdr3_length: 12
d_call: .
j_call: TRBJ2-5
v_call: TRBV5-1
cdr3_aa: ASSWERYGGNQY

cdr3_length: 12
d_call: TRBD1
j_call: TRBJ2-7
v_call: TRBV5-8
cdr3_aa: ASSSGQGAYEQY

cdr3_length: 13
d_call: TRBD2
j_call: TRBJ2-7
v_call: TRBV9
cdr3_aa: ASSVDTGLAHEQY

cdr3_length: 16
d_call: TRBD2
j_call: TRBJ2-7
v_call: TRBV23-1
cdr3_aa: ASIFRDTLAGDPDEQY